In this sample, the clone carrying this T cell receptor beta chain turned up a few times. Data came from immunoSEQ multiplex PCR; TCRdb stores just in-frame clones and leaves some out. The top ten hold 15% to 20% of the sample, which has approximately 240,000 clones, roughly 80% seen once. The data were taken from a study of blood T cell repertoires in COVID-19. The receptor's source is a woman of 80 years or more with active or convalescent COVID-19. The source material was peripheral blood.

CDR3 in amino acids: CASSARTQGNEQFF. The CDR3 coding sequence is TGTGCCAGTAGTGCACGGACACAGGGCAATGAGCAGTTCTTC. The J gene is TRBJ2-1, the V gene TRBV19, with D perhaps matching TRBD1 (6 bases). The CDR3 sequence is 14 residues long. Trimming stripped 5 bases from V and 6 bases from J, with 14 bases between. Per germline, CDR1 LNHDA and CDR2 SQIVND (reference sequence).